This TCR beta chain derives from a study of T-cell reconstitution after alpha-beta-depleted transplantation in children. Germline V gives CDR1 DFQATT, CDR2 SNEGSKA (reference sequence). The V end was cut by 3 bases, the J end by 0 bases, with 15 bases between. This CDR3 region has 17 residues. Unique molecular identifiers were used in preparing the TCRbeta library. TCRdb re-called the PCR reads with MiXCR, one entry per CDR3 protein. Of 200,000 to 250,000 distinct CDR3 sequences in the sample, roughly 7.7% are singletons; the top ten hold almost 6.5%. Sequences were derived from PBMCs, mostly from graft donor cells, sampled 180 days after TCRalphabeta/CD19-depleted stem cell transplant. The chain carries TRBV20-1 and TRBJ1-6; a weak D match, TRBD1 (6 bases). This receptor was taken from a male patient younger than 18 who had a stem cell transplant for acute lymphoblastic leukemia, so the T cells may come from the graft donor. CDR3 amino acids: CSASGTPINSYNSPLHF. As DNA, the CDR3 is TGCAGTGCTAGTGGGACACCGATAAACTCCTATAATTCACCCCTCCACTTT.